This TCR beta chain was sequenced during a study of vaccination and CD4 T cells after COVID-19. Documented treatment: approximately 10-day PBMC culture with coronavirus spike peptide pools or control peptides (ViraFEST assay). CD4+ T cells that came from the unexposed donor were collected before the COVID-19 pandemic (2011-2018). Every well contained around 2 million PBMCs, which were grown with around 10 IU/ml IL-2 and 7.5 to 10 ug/ml peptide pools. As regards this clonotype: Its cognate antigen is unknown.

The CDR3 is 18 amino acids. Unmatched junction bases numbered 11, after V lost 5 bases and J lost 0 bases. Looked up from germline, CDR1 is MDHEN and CDR2 is SYDVKM. An Oncomine TCR Beta short-read assay was used to sequence the DNA from cultured CD4+ T cells. TCRdb redid the calling of the PCR reads with MiXCR, one entry per CDR3 protein. The data show 7,500 to 8,000 distinct CDR3 sequences, 50% to 65% seen once. The source material was CD4+ T cells from blood, cultured in vitro. This receptor was taken from a human donor in good health. This chain uses TRBV28 with TRBJ1-5; TRBD1 matches 9 bases. The CDR3 region has the DNA TGTGCCAGCAGTCCACAATCCGGACAGGGGAATAGCAATCAGCCCCAGCATTTT. Protein: CASSPQSGQGNSNQPQHF.